This TCR beta chain was captured in a study of tumor-infiltrating lymphocytes in primary liver carcinoma (dated by TCRdb to about 2017). Regarding the complete study: Of the five patients, three men and two women aged 30 to 69 years, four had hepatocellular carcinoma and one had combined HCC and intrahepatic cholangiocarcinoma. Roughly 3.5 to 8 million productive TCRbeta reads were obtained per sample, and no significant difference in read depth was found between tissue types. The tumors of the five patients were staged as T1-T3 N0M0, with maximum diameters ranging from roughly 4.2 to 11 cm. A total of roughly 35 specimens from 5 patients, comprising around 25 tumor regions, 5 adjacent noncancerous liver tissues and 5 peripheral blood samples, were covered by TCRbeta repertoire sequencing. The study combined TCRbeta repertoire sequencing, expression microarrays and whole-exome sequencing across five regions of each liver tumor, with adjacent normal tissue and blood. Repertoires from technical replicates were highly reproducible, with mean shared-clone rates roughly 0.87 and correlation coefficients above 0.95. The investigation overall reported the following: Bulk unsorted samples precluded comparing CD4+ and CD8+ T cell repertoires. Only a few patients were included in the study, and the authors note that the findings should be validated in a larger study. Because only the TCR beta chain was sequenced and unpaired alpha chains were not captured, true repertoire diversity is likely underestimated. The top 250 clones accounted for a significantly greater share of the repertoire in tumors than in blood (p = 0.039). Repertoire overlap was higher between tumor regions (mean about 35%) than tumor-adjacent (roughly 17%) or tumor-blood (roughly 14%) pairs, consistent with antigen-driven expansion.

Starting from approximately 0.5 ug total RNA, TCRbeta-specific cDNA was produced by reverse transcription with a constant-region primer and ProtoScript II reverse transcriptase. The TCRbeta libraries were prepared through three rounds of nested multiplex PCR following a slightly modified ARM-PCR procedure. Multiplex TRBV1-TRBV30 forward primers and a Cbeta reverse primer were used in the first two PCR rounds, each of which was run for approximately 11 cycles. Sample barcodes and Illumina adapters were attached in a final 25-cycle PCR using Deep VentR polymerase. Before sequencing, amplicons of 200-500 bp were gel-purified using a QIAquick gel extraction kit. The TCRbeta amplicons were sequenced with 250-bp paired-end reads on an Illumina HiSeq 2500. The paper's data handling went like this. Trimmomatic v0.33 was used to quality-trim the reads, and FLASH v1.2.11 was used to merge paired reads so that full CDR3 sequences could be recovered. V, D and J germline segments were assigned to the rearranged TCRbeta sequences by MiGEC v1.2.1b. Clonotype statistics and Shannon-Wiener diversity indices were computed with VDJtools v1.0.0. Except for diversity analysis, only the 250 most abundant clonotypes of each sample were used in subsequent analyses to reduce sampling bias. TCRdb took the public reads, trimmed them with fastp at Q25, ran MiXCR for clone calling and kept in-frame beta chains. Rows merge per CDR3 protein into single entries with the most common DNA and genes. The V and J calls were determined by TCRdb, not by the authors. The sample table lists 35,000 to 45,000 distinct CDR3 sequences, roughly 75% of them with a count of one. The top ten clones comprise roughly 38% of the sample.

Including the terminal cysteine and phenylalanine, the CDR3 comprises 15 residues. The read is trimmed to its CDR3 DNA, 45 bases read in frame from base 1. The germline V gene supplies CDR1 SGHTS and CDR2 YDEGEE. Without any cell sorting, total RNA and DNA were extracted together from about 20-30 mg of bulk tissue using the AllPrep DNA/RNA mini kit. Surgical resection was performed in China between November 2015 and early 2016 on 5 or 6 patients with histopathologically diagnosed primary liver carcinoma. Chronic HBV infection was present in the patients, and the patients were treatment-naive at sampling. Fresh tumor and adjacent tissue pieces were bisected, with one half stored in RNAlater at -80 degrees C and the other half sent for histology. As concerns this clonotype: The antigen this receptor binds is unknown. Base-call qualities are not available, and no considerably larger clone is one nucleotide away.

The chain links TRBV5-8 with TRBJ2-2, with 7 bases in between that match TRBD1. The clonotype comes from a woman younger than 45 with primary liver carcinoma and hepatitis B virus infection. Sequenced material: tumor-adjacent normal liver tissue. The DNA sequence is as follows: TGTGTGAGCAGCCGGAGGACAGGGAACACCGGGGAGCTGTTTTTT. This yields the protein CVSSRRTGNTGELFF.